These 26 T cell receptor beta chains came from one sample sequenced in a study of T cells after somatic rescue of genetic block. Some clones are missing from TCRdb's copy, which holds only in-frame ones; the method was immunoSEQ multiplex PCR. The data hold 88,000 or so clones, with more than 80% observed a single time. Material: peripheral blood mononuclear cells (PBMCs). Receptor source: a woman younger than 35.

J is TRBJ2-2 and V is TRBV2, with 7 bases aligning to TRBD1. The CDR3 has 14 residues. The V gene's germline CDR1 is SNHLY and CDR2 FYNNEI. V shed 10 bases, J shed 6 bases, and the junction held 11 bases outside the gene matches. The CDR3 here is CATPDRYRSGELFF. CDR3 nucleotide sequence: TGTGCCACCCCGGACAGGTATAGATCCGGGGAGCTGTTTTTT.

The J gene is TRBJ2-1, the V gene TRBV19, with TRBD2 matching over 11 bases. Germline assignment: CDR1 LNHDA and CDR2 SQIVND (reference sequence). V gave up 5 bases and J gave up 6 bases; unmatched junction bases: 6. This CDR3 contains 15 residues. The CDR3 coding sequence is TGTGCCAGTAGTCTAACTAGCGGGGGAATCAATGAGCAGTTCTTC. Amino acid sequence: CASSLTSGGINEQFF. The full variable domain, rest sourced from reference TRBV19 and TRBJ2-1, is DGGITQSPKYLFRKEGQNVTLSCEQNLNHDAMYWYRQDPGQGLRLIYYSQIVNDFQKGDIAEGYSVSREKKESFPLTVTSAQKNPTAFYLCASSLTSGGINEQFFGPGTRLTVL.

This clone came up once. CDR3 sequence (DNA): TGTGCCAGCTCACCACGAGGGCCCGGGGAGCTGTTTTTT. Translation: CASSPRGPGELFF. The J gene is TRBJ2-2, the V gene TRBV18, with D maybe TRBD2 (5 bases). Germline CDR1 KGHSH, CDR2 LQKENI. V dropped 1 base and J dropped 6 bases, with 6 bases sitting between them. This CDR3 region has 13 residues.

The chain is built from TRBV5-1 and TRBJ1-2; 8 bases are a match to TRBD1. The V gene's germline CDR1 is SGHRS and CDR2 YFSETQ. V shed 4 bases, J shed 6 bases, and the junction held 5 bases outside the gene matches. This CDR3 spans 13 amino acids. CDR3 DNA sequence: TGCGCCAGCAGCCGCCCGGACAGGGATGGCTACACCTTC. Its protein is CASSRPDRDGYTF.

V gene TRBV6-5 combines with J gene TRBJ1-6, with D uncertain. CDR3 length equals 12 residues. Deletions cut 7 bases from V and 11 bases from J, with 12 bases between. CDR1 is MNHEY and CDR2 is SVGAGI in the germline V gene. The CDR3 region is CASTTAGTPLHF. The CDR3 nucleotides are TGTGCCAGCACCACGGCCGGGACACCCCTCCACTTT.

The chain uses TRBV2 and TRBJ2-7; D uncertain. Germline V gene sequence: CDR1 SNHLY, CDR2 FYNNEI. CDR3 length: 12 residues. The germline V and J ends were trimmed by 2 bases and 4 bases, with 6 bases remaining between them. CDR3 bases: TGTGCCAGCAGTGAAATCGGTTACGAGCAGTACTTC. Translating it yields CASSEIGYEQYF.

The chain links TRBV7-6 to TRBJ1-2, with D perhaps TRBD1 (5 bases). CDR3 length: 15 amino acids. Germline V gene sequence: CDR1 SGHVS, CDR2 FNYEAQ. Trimming pared 2 bases from V and 0 bases from J, leaving 10 bases between. The CDR3 region has the DNA TGTGCCAGCAGCTTACGGGACGGAACTAACTATGGCTACACCTTC. It translates to CASSLRDGTNYGYTF.

The J gene is TRBJ1-5, the V gene TRBV6-6; D gene unclear. Trimming left V 2 bases short and J 5 bases short, with 13 bases between. The CDR3 has 15 amino acids. The germline gives CDR1 MNHNY, CDR2 SVGAGI (reference sequence). The CDR3 is CASSYPPREDQPQHF. As DNA, the CDR3 is TGTGCCAGCAGTTACCCACCAAGGGAGGATCAGCCCCAGCATTTT.

This rearrangement joins TRBV4-3 to TRBJ1-6; 8 bases are shared with TRBD1. This CDR3 is built from 17 residues. The V gene end was trimmed by 0 bases and the J gene end by 11 bases; junction bases not matched to a gene: 12. The V gene's germline CDR1 is LGHNA and CDR2 YSLEER. The CDR3 DNA reads as TGCGCCAGCAGCCAAGATTTTCAGGGGGCGATTGCCACACCCCTCCACTTT. Protein: CASSQDFQGAIATPLHF.

This chain joins TRBV4-3 and TRBJ1-2; 7 nucleotides align to TRBD1. J gave up 3 bases and V 0 bases, and 7 bases lay outside the gene matches. The CDR3 extends over 16 amino acids. Germline V CDR1 and CDR2: LGHNA, YSLEER. CDR3 sequence: CASSQDAGRGDYGYTF. The CDR3 DNA sequence: TGCGCCAGCAGCCAAGATGCCGGCAGGGGGGACTATGGCTACACCTTC.

This chain joins TRBV27 and TRBJ1-5; a weak D match, TRBD1 (5 bases). V lost 6 bases and J 9 bases, leaving 30 bases between the germline ends. CDR3 length: 18 amino acids. CDR1 and CDR2 (germline): MNHEY, SMNVEV (reference sequence). The CDR3 spells CASSLTWGGFDGGTPQHF. Written as DNA, the CDR3 is TGTGCCAGCAGCCTCACCTGGGGGGGTTTTGATGGTGGGACGCCCCAGCATTTT.

The chain recombines TRBV11-1 with TRBJ2-7; 12 bases match TRBD1. The CDR3 spans 16 residues. Germline V gene data show CDR1 as SGHAT and CDR2 as FQDESV (reference sequence). With 2 bases clipped from V and 3 bases from J, the junction kept 5 bases outside the gene matches. This chain's CDR3 is CASSLIGTGGYYEQYF. CDR3 bases: TGTGCCAGCAGCTTAATCGGGACAGGGGGCTACTACGAGCAGTACTTC.

The chain has TRBV6-5 and TRBJ1-2, with TRBD1 matching 10 bases. The CDR3 runs to 15 residues. Looked up from germline, CDR1 is MNHEY and CDR2 is SVGAGI. Losses at the gene ends were 1 base for V and 4 bases for J; bases not matched to a gene: 3. CDR3 DNA sequence: TGTGCCAGCAGTTACTTGGACAGGGGGTTCTATGGCTACACCTTC. Residues: CASSYLDRGFYGYTF.

This clone showed up just once. A read error may account for a junction end that differs from germline. This chain links TRBV18 with TRBJ2-1, with D unclear. The CDR3 is 16 amino acids. Germline V gene lookup returns CDR1 KGHSH and CDR2 LQKENI. The CDR3 nucleotides read TGTGCCAGCTCTCCACAGATGTCCTTAGACTACAATGAGCAGTTCTTC. Translating gives CASSPQMSLDYNEQFF.

V and J are TRBV7-9 and TRBJ2-4; 10 bases agree with TRBD2. This CDR3 is built from 18 residues. The J segment lost 0 bases and the V segment lost 5 bases, leaving 10 bases of the junction unmatched. CDR1 SEHNR and CDR2 FQNEAQ come from the germline V gene (reference sequence). Written as DNA, the CDR3 is TGTGCCAGCAGCAGAGGCGGACTAGCGGAATTAGCCAAAAACATTCAGTACTTC. It is translated as CASSRGGLAELAKNIQYF.

This chain links TRBV5-1 with TRBJ2-5; 8 bases match TRBD1. CDR1 and CDR2 from the germline V gene are SGHRS and YFSETQ. This CDR3 is 13 amino acids long. Losses at the gene ends were 7 bases for V and 3 bases for J; bases not matched to a gene: 5. The CDR3 nucleotides are TGCGCCAGCGCGACAGGGGTTGAAGAGACCCAGTACTTC. Translated, it gives CASATGVEETQYF.

CDR3 sequence: CASSDQGAGETQYF. The CDR3 region has the DNA TGTGCCAGCAGCGACCAGGGGGCTGGAGAGACCCAGTACTTC. The chain recombines TRBV5-4 with TRBJ2-5; 8 nucleotides agree with TRBD1. This CDR3 spans 14 amino acids. CDR1 is SGHNT, CDR2 YYREEE, per germline (reference sequence). Germline trimming cut 4 bases from V and 4 bases from J; bases unmatched to any gene: 6.

The chain carries TRBV12-5 and TRBJ2-5; D is unresolved. This CDR3 comprises 10 residues. Trimming cost V 6 bases and J 1 base, with 0 bases left between them. Germline values: CDR1 LGHNT, CDR2 FRNRAP. CDR3 in amino acids: CASGQETQYF. The CDR3 bases are TGTGCTAGTGGCCAAGAGACCCAGTACTTC.

The table lists this clone with a count of one. The chain is built from TRBV18 and TRBJ1-1, with D unresolved. Trimming stripped 1 base from V and 3 bases from J, with 9 bases between. Germline assignment: CDR1 KGHSH and CDR2 LQKENI. The CDR3 extends over 14 amino acids. CDR3 amino acids: CASSPRQPYTEAFF. CDR3 nucleotides: TGTGCCAGCTCACCACGGCAGCCATACACTGAAGCTTTCTTT.

CDR3 region: CASTPTPMFSGYTF. CDR3 sequence (DNA): TGTGCCAGCACCCCCACCCCTATGTTTAGCGGCTACACCTTC. The chain has TRBV27 and TRBJ1-2, with no clear D. V was cut by 7 bases and J by 8 bases, with 20 bases left in between. The CDR3 runs 14 residues. Germline V CDR1 and CDR2: MNHEY, SMNVEV (reference sequence).

The chain employs TRBV10-3 and TRBJ2-6, with a tentative D call TRBD1 (6 bases). V was trimmed by 8 bases and J by 2 bases, leaving 7 bases between them. CDR1 and CDR2 (germline): ENHRY, SYGVKD. This CDR3 has 13 residues. The chain's CDR3 is CAIYRAGANVLTF. For the CDR3, the DNA is TGTGCCATCTACAGGGCTGGGGCCAACGTCCTGACTTTC.

The chain joins TRBV9 to TRBJ2-1; 9 bases agree with TRBD2. The CDR3 totals 16 residues. Per the germline V gene, CDR1 is SGDLS and CDR2 is YYNGEE. With V trimmed by 3 bases and J by 6 bases, 10 bases remained unmatched. CDR3 in DNA: TGTGCCAGCAGCGGATATAGCGGGAGATGGGGCAATGAGCAGTTCTTC. Translation gives CASSGYSGRWGNEQFF.

The chain joins TRBV5-4 to TRBJ2-2, with TRBD2 identical over 15 bases. The CDR3 extends over 17 amino acids. Germline V gives CDR1 SGHNT, CDR2 YYREEE (reference sequence). V lost 3 bases, J lost 1 base, and 1 base stayed unmatched. CDR3 sequence: CASSSGLAGGNTGELFF. The CDR3 DNA sequence: TGTGCCAGCAGCTCGGGACTAGCGGGAGGGAACACCGGGGAGCTGTTTTTT.

This clone was seen once. The junction does not match germline at one end; this may be a read error. Written as DNA, the CDR3 is TGTGCCAGCAATATAGCGGGAGCGGGGCAAGAGTCCCAGTACTTC. Protein product: CASNIAGAGQESQYF. V gene TRBV2 combines with J gene TRBJ2-5; 9 bases match TRBD2. The CDR3 contains 15 residues. Looked up from germline, CDR1 is SNHLY and CDR2 is FYNNEI.

The V call is TRBV28, the J call TRBJ2-7; either TRBD1 or TRBD2 may supply D (5 bases each). From germline, CDR1 is MDHEN and CDR2 SYDVKM. The CDR3 covers 15 residues. Trimming took off 2 bases at V and 0 bases at J, with 11 bases between the two ends. This CDR3 is CASSLNWGTSYEQYF. The CDR3 bases are TGTGCCAGCAGTTTAAATTGGGGGACCTCCTACGAGCAGTACTTC.

This sequence joins TRBV5-1 and TRBJ2-7, with 7 bases aligning to TRBD1. Per the germline V gene, CDR1 is SGHRS and CDR2 is YFSETQ. The J segment lost 0 bases and the V segment lost 4 bases, leaving 4 bases of the junction unmatched. CDR3 length: 14 amino acids. The DNA for the CDR3 is TGCGCCAGCAGCATGGACAGGCGCTCCTACGAGCAGTACTTC. Translating it yields CASSMDRRSYEQYF. Full variable domain (outside the CDR3, taken from reference TRBV5-1 and TRBJ2-7): KAGVTQTPRYLIKTRGQQVTLSCSPISGHRSVSWYQQTPGQGLQFLFEYFSETQRNKGNFPGRFSGRQFSNSRSEMNVSTLELGDSALYLCASSMDRRSYEQYFGPGTRLTVT.